This T cell receptor beta chain was identified in a study of T cells in Graves' hyperthyroidism and ophthalmopathy. CDR1 and CDR2 from the germline V gene are SGHTA and FQGTGA. CDR3 length: 13 residues. The ends were cut back, 5 bases at V and 7 bases at J, with 14 bases in the middle. RNA transcripts yielded amplified TCR beta CDR3 regions. With the HTBI primer set, the TCR CDR3 went through a first round of RT-PCR. TCRdb redid the calling of the multiplex PCR reads with MiXCR, one entry per CDR3 protein. The top ten hold roughly 8.2% of the sample, which has fewer than 750,000 distinct CDR3 sequences, 46% seen once. Graves' hyperthyroidism is called stable when ophthalmopathy does not progress within 18 months. The study based diagnoses on clinical symptoms, serum thyroxine and TRAb, thyroid ultrasound and orbital computed tomography.

The receptor's source is a woman younger than 30 with Graves' hyperthyroidism. Sequenced material: peripheral blood or thyroid tissue (not recorded which). This chain uses TRBV7-3 with TRBJ1-1; D is unresolved. CDR3 residues: CASSQGAANEAFF. In DNA form, the CDR3 reads TGTGCCAGCAGCCAAGGAGCCGCTAATGAAGCTTTCTTT. The full variable domain, rest sourced from reference TRBV7-3 and TRBJ1-1, is GAGVSQTPSNKVTEKGKYVELRCDPISGHTALYWYRQSLGQGPEFLIYFQGTGAADDSGLPNDRFFAVRPEGSVSTLKIQRTERGDSAVYLCASSQGAANEAFFGQGTRLTVV.